The entry below describes one T cell receptor (beta chain). The antigen is not known. This specimen belongs to a study of identical twins. Germline lookup yields CDR1 SGHDN and CDR2 FVKESK. V lost 3 bases to trimming and J lost 6 bases, with 20 bases between them. This CDR3 spans 16 amino acids. Healthy Caucasians provided all donations. General study points: Alpha sequences that were out-of-frame and twin-shared showed an excess of low generation probability. Among monozygotic twins, out-of-frame TCR alpha sharing exceeded what models predicted. Zero-insertion findings could be partly confounded by invariant cells (MAIT and iNKT cells).

MiXCR, run by TCRdb on the 5' RACE reads, gives a single entry per CDR3 protein. This table has fewer than 800,000 distinct CDR3 sequences, roughly 7.2% appearing once. The same specimen was also included in a second study, on yellow fever vaccine responses in identical twins.

The rearrangement uses TRBV14 and TRBJ1-1, with D perhaps matching TRBD1 (5 bases). Material: PBMCs. The sequence derives from a woman under 30 in good health. CDR3 bases: TGTGCCAGCAGCCAGTATCCGGGACGCAAAGCGGCTGAAGCTTTCTTT. This gives the protein CASSQYPGRKAAEAFF.